The rows below give T cell receptor beta chains drawn from one sample of a study of technical replicates of blood from a handful of donors. Assay: immunoSEQ multiplex PCR; the TCRdb copy retains only in-frame clones and omits some. The data contain tens of thousands of clones, 85% to 95% of them singletons. Sequencing was done on a sample of PBMCs. The source is a human donor in good health. Some clones in this sample may be carry-over from other donors' samples. The CDR3 runs from the conserved cysteine through the conserved F or W. The D gene is left open where the match is weak. Rows give clone size only sometimes, using once, few, many, or a class for an expanded clone.

>TRBV9|TRBD2|TRBJ2-3|-
CASSVELAAQDTQYF
TGTGCCAGCAGCGTAGAACTAGCGGCGCAGGATACGCAGTATTTT
>TRBV4-2|-|TRBJ2-1|-
CASSQDRLAPPPPQFF
TGTGCCAGCAGCCAAGATAGGCTAGCGCCCCCTCCTCCGCAGTTCTTC
>TRBV4-1|-|TRBJ2-1|medium-sized
CASSQVGGRTSNEQFF
TGCGCCAGCAGCCAAGTGGGGGGTCGAACTTCGAATGAGCAGTTCTTC
>TRBV7-9|-|TRBJ1-4|-
CASSVALGPDEKLFF
TGTGCCAGCAGCGTCGCCTTGGGGCCGGATGAAAAACTGTTTTTT
>TRBV10-1|TRBD2|TRBJ2-7|few
CAVGGRLAGEFPYEQYF
TGCGCCGTTGGGGGGCGGCTAGCGGGAGAATTTCCCTACGAGCAGTACTTC
>TRBV6-5|-|TRBJ1-3|once
CASSYSQGSGNTIYF
TGTGCCAGCAGTTACTCGCAGGGCTCTGGAAACACCATATATTTT
>TRBV7-8|TRBD2|TRBJ2-7|-
CASSFWREGRRDEQYF
TGTGCCAGCAGCTTTTGGAGGGAGGGCCGTAGGGACGAGCAGTACTTC
>TRBV7-9|-|TRBJ2-1|-
CASSLGALYNEQFF
TGTGCCAGCAGTTTAGGGGCCCTCTACAATGAGCAGTTCTTC
>TRBV2|-|TRBJ1-1|-
CASGKTPNTEAFF
TGTGCCAGCGGCAAAACACCGAACACTGAAGCTTTCTTT
>TRBV6-6|TRBD1|TRBJ2-1|-
CASSYSNRGSYNEQFF
TGTGCCAGCAGTTACTCCAACAGGGGCTCCTACAATGAGCAGTTCTTC
>TRBV5-4|TRBD2|TRBJ2-3|-
CASSPNGGAGTDTQYF
TGTGCCAGCAGCCCGAACGGGGGGGCCGGCACAGATACGCAGTATTTT
>TRBV5-4|TRBD2|TRBJ2-1|-
CASRRLAGDNEQFF
TGTGCCAGCAGACGACTAGCGGGGGACAATGAGCAGTTCTTC
>TRBV19|TRBD1|TRBJ2-3|-
CASSTDRGGVDTQYF
TGTGCCAGTAGTACCGACAGGGGTGGGGTAGATACGCAGTATTTT
>TRBV9|-|TRBJ2-1|-
CASSVEGTVINEQFF
TGTGCCAGCAGCGTAGAGGGGACTGTGATTAATGAGCAGTTCTTC
>TRBV6-6|-|TRBJ1-1|-
CASSEPGHKAFF
TGTGCCAGCAGCGAACCGGGACACAAAGCTTTCTTT
>TRBV6-1|-|TRBJ1-2|-
CASSEDKTGGIYGYTF
TGTGCCAGCAGTGAAGATAAGACAGGAGGCATCTATGGCTACACCTTC
>TRBV9|TRBD2|TRBJ2-1|-
CASSVGLAGGRYNEQFF
TGTGCCAGCAGCGTAGGACTAGCGGGGGGAAGGTACAATGAGCAGTTCTTC
>TRBV6-1|TRBD1|TRBJ1-5|-
CASSTRDRGNQPQHF
TGTGCCAGCAGCACGAGGGACAGGGGAAATCAGCCCCAGCATTTT
>TRBV7-9|-|TRBJ1-5|-
CASSSGEGGNQPQHF
TGTGCCAGCAGCTCTGGGGAGGGTGGCAATCAGCCCCAGCATTTT
>TRBV7-2|TRBD2|TRBJ2-1|once
CASSLASGRNNEQFF
TGTGCCAGCAGCTTAGCCAGCGGGAGAAACAATGAGCAGTTCTTC
>TRBV10-1|-|TRBJ2-7|-
CASIEVPLVSYEQYF
TGCGCCAGCATAGAAGTTCCCTTAGTATCCTACGAGCAGTACTTC
>TRBV29-1|-|TRBJ2-1|-
CSVEDRVAGSYNEQFF
TGCAGCGTTGAAGATCGGGTGGCGGGATCCTACAATGAGCAGTTCTTC
>TRBV6-1|-|TRBJ1-1|-
CASSEKWGDRSKAFF
TGTGCCAGCAGTGAAAAGTGGGGCGACAGAAGCAAAGCTTTCTTT
>TRBV7-9|TRBD1|TRBJ2-5|-
CASSLRQGEETQYF
TGTGCCAGCAGCTTACGACAGGGAGAAGAGACCCAGTACTTC
>TRBV19|TRBD2|TRBJ2-2|-
CASSIGGGARTGELFF
TGTGCCAGTAGTATAGGCGGGGGGGCCAGGACCGGGGAGCTGTTTTTT
>TRBV15|-|TRBJ1-4|-
CATSRGEKLFF
TGTGCCACCAGTCGGGGTGAAAAACTGTTTTTT
>TRBV4-1|TRBD1|TRBJ2-7|-
CASSQVGTGSDEQYF
TGCGCCAGCAGCCAAGTTGGGACAGGGTCGGACGAGCAGTACTTC
>TRBV7-2|TRBD1|TRBJ2-5|-
CASSSRAGQGAKTQYF
TGTGCCAGCAGCTCGAGAGCGGGACAGGGGGCGAAGACCCAGTACTTC
>TRBV10-1|TRBD1|TRBJ1-3|few
CASTLDRGWGNTIYF
TGCGCCAGCACCTTGGACAGGGGGTGGGGAAACACCATATATTTT
>TRBV7-8|-|TRBJ2-1|-
CASSLMRAGLGDEQFF
TGTGCCAGCAGCTTAATGCGGGCGGGGTTAGGAGATGAGCAGTTCTTC
>TRBV4-3|-|TRBJ1-2|-
CASSRHRQGNYGYTF
TGCGCCAGCAGCCGACACAGGCAGGGCAACTATGGCTACACCTTC
>TRBV4-3|TRBD1|TRBJ2-7|-
CASSPSGGTYEQYF
TGCGCCAGCAGCCCCTCAGGGGGTACCTACGAGCAGTACTTC
>TRBV19|-|TRBJ1-2|-
CASRRASPDYGYTF
TGTGCCAGTAGGAGGGCCTCGCCGGACTATGGCTACACCTTC
>TRBV27|TRBD1|TRBJ1-4|once
CASKRTGVSNEKLFF
TGTGCCAGCAAACGGACAGGGGTTTCTAATGAAAAACTGTTTTTT
>TRBV29-1|-|TRBJ1-1|-
CSARGQNTEAFF
TGCAGCGCCCGGGGTCAGAACACTGAAGCTTTCTTT
>TRBV5-8|-|TRBJ1-6|-
CASSLEQSSYNSPLHF
TGTGCCAGCAGCTTGGAACAGAGCTCCTATAATTCACCCCTCCACTTT
>TRBV7-2|-|TRBJ2-7|-
CASSLSGYEQYF
TGTGCCAGCAGCTTATCAGGCTACGAGCAGTACTTC
>TRBV2|TRBD2|TRBJ2-2|-
CASSAGLGGTGELFF
TGTGCCAGCAGTGCGGGACTAGGAGGGACTGGGGAGCTGTTTTTT
>TRBV15|-|TRBJ2-3|-
CATSTGATQYF
TGTGCCACCAGCACAGGGGCTACGCAGTATTTT
>TRBV6-5|-|TRBJ1-1|-
CASRQVYTEAFF
TGTGCCAGCAGACAGGTGTACACTGAAGCTTTCTTT
>TRBV4-3|-|TRBJ1-1|-
CASSQVAGVNTEAFF
TGCGCCAGCAGCCAAGTTGCAGGCGTGAACACTGAAGCTTTCTTT
>TRBV29-1|-|TRBJ1-1|-
CSVKITTDMNTEAFF
TGCAGCGTTAAAATAACCACAGACATGAACACTGAAGCTTTCTTT
>TRBV5-1|TRBD1|TRBJ1-1|-
CASSFTGQRNTEAFF
TGCGCCAGCAGCTTCACGGGACAGAGAAACACTGAAGCTTTCTTT
>TRBV9|TRBD1|TRBJ2-1|-
CASSVGQGVDEQFF
TGTGCCAGCAGCGTAGGACAGGGTGTCGATGAGCAGTTCTTC
>TRBV7-2|TRBD1|TRBJ1-5|-
CASSPRTGSNQPQHF
TGTGCCAGCAGCCCCAGGACAGGGAGCAATCAGCCCCAGCATTTT
>TRBV7-8|TRBD2|TRBJ2-7|-
CASSLFRLAGPRGEQHF
TGTGCCAGCAGCTTATTTAGACTAGCGGGCCCCAGGGGAGAGCAGCACTTC
>TRBV2|-|TRBJ1-1|-
CASSAVVNTEAFF
TGTGCCAGCAGCGCGGTGGTGAACACTGAAGCTTTCTTT
>TRBV14|-|TRBJ2-7|-
CASSQDRGYEQYF
TGTGCCAGCAGCCAAGATCGGGGTTACGAGCAGTACTTC
>TRBV6-1|-|TRBJ2-2|once
CASHRSLNTGELFF
TGTGCCAGCCACAGGTCCCTTAACACCGGGGAGCTGTTTTTT
>TRBV4-3|-|TRBJ1-2|-
CASSQVGSSGYTF
TGCGCCAGCAGCCAAGTTGGGAGTTCTGGCTACACCTTC
>TRBV6-6|TRBD1|TRBJ2-1|-
CASSYDGTANNEQFF
TGTGCCAGCAGTTACGATGGGACAGCTAACAATGAGCAGTTCTTC
>TRBV6-5|-|TRBJ2-7|-
CASSSPVSSYEQYF
TGTGCCAGCAGCTCTCCCGTTAGCTCCTACGAGCAGTACTTC
>TRBV27|-|TRBJ1-2|-
CASSPGGNWNYGYTF
TGTGCCAGCAGTCCGGGGGGGAACTGGAACTATGGCTACACCTTC
>TRBV6-5|TRBD1|TRBJ2-7|-
CASSYSAGGSYEQYF
TGTGCCAGCAGTTACTCGGCAGGGGGCTCGTACGAGCAGTACTTC